One and the same sample provided the 29 T cell receptor beta chains below, sequenced in a study of PD-L1 blockade in urothelial cancer. Time point denoted: pretreatment peripheral blood. Clones were read by immunoSEQ multiplex PCR, and TCRdb kept only the in-frame ones, dropping some. The sample has about 87,000 clones, around 83% seen once; the top ten hold 2% to 2.5%. Specimen: PBMCs, collected around atezolizumab (anti-PD-L1) treatment. These receptors originate from a man aged 55-75 years with urothelial cancer.

The chain employs TRBV6-6 and TRBJ1-2, with D possibly being TRBD1 (5 bases). Trimming took 6 bases from V and 3 from J, leaving 11 bases between them. The CDR3 length is 13 residues. The V gene's germline CDR1 is MNHNY and CDR2 SVGAGI (reference sequence). DNA of the CDR3: TGTGCCAGCAGCCCCACCAGGGACTATGGCTACACCTTC. Its protein product is CASSPTRDYGYTF.

The gene calls are TRBV7-8 and TRBJ1-2; 11 positions match TRBD1. Losses at the gene ends were 5 bases for V and 3 bases for J; bases not matched to a gene: 5. CDR1 is SGHVS, CDR2 FQNEAQ, per germline. The CDR3 has 15 amino acids. The DNA for the CDR3 is TGTGCCAGCAGCCTGAGGGGACAGGGGGACTATGGCTACACCTTC. Amino acid sequence: CASSLRGQGDYGYTF.

The rearrangement uses TRBV5-1 and TRBJ1-1; 8 bases fit TRBD1. The germline V gene encodes CDR1 SGHRS and CDR2 YFSETQ. The CDR3 extends over 14 amino acids. The V gene end was trimmed by 5 bases and the J gene end by 8 bases; junction bases not matched to a gene: 11. CDR3 sequence (DNA): TGCGCCAGCAGGAGGGAAGGACAGGGTGAAGAAGCTTTCTTT. Encoded protein: CASRREGQGEEAFF.

CDR3 nucleotide sequence: TGTGCCAGCATAGGGGGGGGGCGCTCAGATACGCAGTATTTT. It codes for CASIGGGRSDTQYF. This sequence joins TRBV25-1 and TRBJ2-3; D is possibly TRBD2 (7 bases). Per germline, CDR1 MGHDK and CDR2 SYGVNS. This CDR3 region has 14 residues. Trimming left V 7 bases short and J 4 bases short, with 15 bases between.

The J gene is TRBJ2-6, the V gene TRBV19; TRBD1 matches at 8 bases. Per the germline V gene, CDR1 is LNHDA and CDR2 is SQIVND (reference sequence). J gave up 2 bases and V 5 bases, and 2 bases lay outside the gene matches. There are 15 residues in the CDR3. The CDR3 loop is CASSPTGAGANVLTF. CDR3 in DNA: TGTGCCAGTAGTCCGACAGGGGCTGGGGCCAACGTCCTGACTTTC.

The chain uses TRBV7-2 and TRBJ2-3; maybe TRBD2 (6 bases). CDR3 length: 16 amino acids. V gave up 1 base and J gave up 0 bases, with 11 bases separating them. Germline CDR1 is SGHTA and CDR2 is FQGNSA. The CDR3 is CASSLGGLPSTDTQYF. CDR3 DNA sequence: TGTGCCAGCAGCTTAGGCGGACTACCTAGCACAGATACGCAGTATTTT. The variable domain in full, completed from reference TRBV7-2 and TRBJ2-3, reads GAGVSQSPSNKVTEKGKDVELRCDPISGHTALYWYRQSLGQGLEFLIYFQGNSAPDKSGLPSDRFSAERTGGSVSTLTIQRTQQEDSAVYLCASSLGGLPSTDTQYFGPGTRLTVL.

The rearrangement joins TRBV29-1 to TRBJ2-3, with 14 bases aligning to TRBD2. The ends lost 7 bases at V and 4 bases at J; junction bases unmatched: 7. Germline V gene sequence: CDR1 SQVTM, CDR2 ANQGSEA. CDR3 length: 15 residues. The CDR3 loop is CSARLTSGGADTQYF. The CDR3 nucleotides are TGCAGCGCCCGACTGACTAGCGGGGGGGCAGATACGCAGTATTTT.

J is TRBJ2-1 and V is TRBV5-5; 15 positions agree with TRBD2. The CDR3 runs to 17 residues. Looked up from germline, CDR1 is SGHKS and CDR2 is YYEKEE (reference sequence). J lost 4 bases, V lost 3 bases, and 5 bases had no gene match. The CDR3 nucleotides read TGTGCCAGCAGCTGGGGACTAGCGGGGGGCTTATACAATGAGCAGTTCTTC. Amino acid sequence: CASSWGLAGGLYNEQFF.

The genes are TRBV7-9 and TRBJ1-5; D gene unclear. V gave up 3 bases and J gave up 2 bases, with 20 bases separating them. The CDR3 totals 18 residues. Germline CDR1 SEHNR, CDR2 FQNEAQ (reference sequence). CDR3 region: CASSLGRMGEGGNQPQHF. The CDR3 DNA sequence: TGTGCCAGCAGCTTGGGCCGGATGGGAGAGGGAGGCAATCAGCCCCAGCATTTT. Together with reference TRBV7-9 and TRBJ1-5, the CDR3 gives the full variable domain: DTGVSQNPRHKITKRGQNVTFRCDPISEHNRLYWYRQTLGQGPEFLTYFQNEAQLEKSRLLSDRFSAERPKGSFSTLEIQRTEQGDSAMYLCASSLGRMGEGGNQPQHFGDGTRLSIL.

The chain has TRBV5-6 and TRBJ2-7; D remains ambiguous. The CDR3 covers 12 residues. Germline CDR1 is SGHDT and CDR2 is YYEEEE. Trimming left V 1 base short and J 9 bases short, with 11 bases between. The CDR3 bases are TGTGCCAGCAGCTTGCGACAAATGGCGCAGTACTTC. Protein product: CASSLRQMAQYF.

CDR3 loop: CASTVDNYSNQPQHF. In DNA form, the CDR3 reads TGTGCCAGTACCGTAGATAACTATAGCAATCAGCCCCAGCATTTT. The V gene is TRBV19, the J gene TRBJ1-5; D is ambiguous. There are 15 residues in the CDR3. Trimming took off 7 bases at V and 0 bases at J, with 13 bases between the two ends. Germline CDR1 is LNHDA and CDR2 is SQIVND (reference sequence).

The V and J genes are TRBV19 and TRBJ2-7; 7 nucleotides match TRBD1. V dropped 10 bases and J dropped 3; count of bases not matched to a gene: 6. Germline lookup yields CDR1 LNHDA and CDR2 SQIVND (reference sequence). This CDR3 region has 12 residues. The CDR3: CATRDRYYEQYF. The DNA of the CDR3 is TGTGCCACCCGGGACAGATACTACGAGCAGTACTTC.

The J gene is TRBJ2-7, the V gene TRBV5-4, with D possibly matching TRBD2 (7 bases). Germline-derived CDR1 and CDR2 are SGHNT and YYREEE (reference sequence). With 6 bases removed from V and 4 bases from J, the gap between germline ends came to 17 bases. CDR3 length: 14 residues. In nucleotides, the CDR3 is TGTGCCAGCACCCCCGGGGGGCGAGGTTACGAGCAGTACTTC. The encoded protein is CASTPGGRGYEQYF. Filled out from reference TRBV5-4 and TRBJ2-7, the complete variable domain reads ETGVTQSPTHLIKTRGQQVTLRCSSQSGHNTVSWYQQALGQGPQFIFQYYREEENGRGNFPPRFSGLQFPNYSSELNVNALELDDSALYLCASTPGGRGYEQYFGPGTRLTVT.

This chain joins TRBV29-1 and TRBJ1-1; 7 bases match TRBD1. This CDR3 comprises 13 residues. V shed 7 bases and J 2 bases; nucleotides not matched to a gene: 7. Germline-derived CDR1 and CDR2 are SQVTM and ANQGSEA. The CDR3 spells CSETGWGNTEAFF. The CDR3 bases are TGCAGCGAGACAGGGTGGGGAAACACTGAAGCTTTCTTT.

V is TRBV28 and J is TRBJ1-3; D is possibly TRBD1 (6 bases). The germline V gene has CDR1 MDHEN and CDR2 SYDVKM. This CDR3 comprises 13 residues. Trimming cost V 5 bases and J 3 bases, with 8 bases left between them. In DNA, the CDR3 is TGTGCCAGCAGTCCAGGGGATGGAAACACCATATATTTT. Translated, it gives CASSPGDGNTIYF.

The chain uses TRBV12-5 and TRBJ2-5, with 7 bases fitting TRBD2. CDR3 length: 16 residues. Germline V lookup: CDR1 LGHNT, CDR2 FRNRAP. The trim removed 1 base at V and 4 bases at J, leaving 9 bases unmatched. The CDR3 sequence is CASGLGSPGGGETQYF. The CDR3 coding sequence is TGTGCTAGTGGTTTGGGTAGCCCGGGGGGTGGAGAGACCCAGTACTTC.

A few counts support this clone. This chain links TRBV4-1 with TRBJ2-3; D is ambiguous. Germline V gene data show CDR1 as MGHRA and CDR2 as YSYEKL. Trimming stripped 0 bases from V and 0 bases from J, with 7 bases between. CDR3 length equals 15 residues. CDR3 sequence reads: CASSQDPVSTDTQYF. For the CDR3, the DNA is TGCGCCAGCAGCCAAGATCCAGTTAGCACAGATACGCAGTATTTT.

The J gene is TRBJ2-7, the V gene TRBV5-1; 7 bases fit TRBD2. Trimming removed 3 bases from V and 5 bases from J; junction bases left unmatched: 11. The CDR3 contains 15 residues. Germline CDR1 is SGHRS and CDR2 is YFSETQ. For the CDR3, the DNA is TGCGCCAGCAGCTCCCCTGGGGGGGTGTTCCACGAGCAGTACTTC. It is translated as CASSSPGGVFHEQYF.

This sequence joins TRBV6-5 and TRBJ2-3, with D perhaps TRBD1 (5 bases). This CDR3 is 14 amino acids long. V was cut by 6 bases and J by 4 bases, with 14 bases left in between. Germline values: CDR1 MNHEY, CDR2 SVGAGI. The CDR3 loop is CASSLGQGSDTQYF. The DNA of the CDR3 is TGTGCCAGCAGCCTGGGGCAGGGATCAGATACGCAGTATTTT.

This chain uses TRBV7-2 with TRBJ2-1, with a weak D call TRBD2 (6 bases). The CDR3 is 15 amino acids. Germline V gene lookup returns CDR1 SGHTA and CDR2 FQGNSA. V was cut by 5 bases and J by 1 base, with 12 bases left in between. CDR3 amino acids: CASSRGDSSYNEQFF. The CDR3 bases are TGTGCCAGCAGCCGCGGGGACTCTTCCTACAATGAGCAGTTCTTC.

The V gene is TRBV5-1, the J gene TRBJ2-5; D might be TRBD1 (5 bases). In germline, CDR1 is SGHRS, CDR2 YFSETQ. The V end was cut by 2 bases, the J end by 1 base, with 21 bases between. The CDR3 runs to 18 residues. The CDR3 spells CASSLSRFQGPSQETQYF. As DNA, the CDR3 is TGCGCCAGCAGCTTAAGTCGGTTCCAGGGTCCGTCCCAAGAGACCCAGTACTTC.

The chain recombines TRBV18 with TRBJ1-1; the D gene is possibly TRBD1 (6 bases). CDR1 and CDR2 from the germline V gene are KGHSH and LQKENI. This CDR3 region has 19 residues. V was pared by 0 bases and J by 0 bases, with 20 bases between. CDR3 in DNA: TGTGCCAGCTCACCACCGTCGGGGGGCGCAGGGTTAATGAACACTGAAGCTTTCTTT. It specifies CASSPPSGGAGLMNTEAFF.

This clone appeared once. V and J are TRBV4-3 and TRBJ2-2; 8 positions match TRBD2. The CDR3 loop spans 16 amino acids. The junction had 5 bases not matched to a gene; V was cut back by 1 base and J by 4 bases. CDR1 and CDR2 (germline): LGHNA, YSLEER. The CDR3, as DNA: TGCGCCAGCAGCCAAGCAGCGGGAGCCATCACCGGGGAGCTGTTTTTT. This gives the protein CASSQAAGAITGELFF.

The chain is built from TRBV30 and TRBJ2-2, with TRBD1 identical over 8 bases. Germline loops: CDR1 GTSNPN, CDR2 SVGIG (reference sequence). This CDR3 is built from 15 residues. The V and J ends lost 7 bases and 4 bases, in that order; junction bases with no gene match: 11. CDR3 region: CASLRQGAATGELFF. In nucleotides, the CDR3 is TGTGCCTCCCTAAGGCAGGGGGCAGCCACCGGGGAGCTGTTTTTT.

The chain employs TRBV11-2 and TRBJ2-5; D uncertain. This CDR3 has 13 residues. The V gene's germline CDR1 is SGHAT and CDR2 FQNNGV. Trimming shortened V by 3 bases and J by 6 bases, and 11 bases separated the two germline ends. The CDR3 coding sequence is TGTGCCAGCAGCTTGCTCATAGTAAAGACCCAGTACTTC. Protein: CASSLLIVKTQYF.

V and J are TRBV5-1 and TRBJ2-1; TRBD2 might be the D (6 bases). The CDR3 runs to 11 residues. Germline V gene sequence: CDR1 SGHRS, CDR2 YFSETQ. The V and J ends lost 0 bases and 12 bases respectively, with 7 bases between them. CDR3 DNA sequence: TGCGCCAGCAGCTTGGAGGGAGGGCAGTTCTTC. Amino acids: CASSLEGGQFF.

The V call is TRBV4-1, the J call TRBJ2-1; 10 nucleotides align to TRBD1. This CDR3 has 15 amino acids. From germline, CDR1 is MGHRA and CDR2 YSYEKL. V lost 1 base to trimming and J lost 9 bases; unmatched junction nucleotides: 6. CDR3 nucleotide sequence: TGCGCCAGCAGCCAAGCGGACAGGGGGAGCGGTGAGCAGTTCTTC. This encodes CASSQADRGSGEQFF.

The chain has TRBV11-2 and TRBJ2-5, with 9 bases aligning to TRBD2. This CDR3 region has 15 residues. J gave up 5 bases and V 1 base, and 5 bases lay outside the gene matches. The germline V gene has CDR1 SGHAT and CDR2 FQNNGV. CDR3: CASSLGPRGGETQYF. The CDR3 DNA sequence: TGTGCCAGCAGCTTAGGCCCGCGGGGGGGGGAGACCCAGTACTTC.

V is TRBV5-5 and J is TRBJ1-5; perhaps TRBD1 as D (5 bases). CDR3 length equals 14 residues. Germline V gene sequence: CDR1 SGHKS, CDR2 YYEKEE (reference sequence). V lost 0 bases, J lost 6 bases, and 10 bases lay in between. CDR3 amino acids: CASSLATGGQPQHF. The CDR3 DNA reads as TGTGCCAGCAGCTTGGCCACGGGGGGTCAGCCCCAGCATTTT.